Below, one T cell receptor (beta chain) is given with its context. Its antigen is currently unknown. Sequence at one end of the junction differs from germline and may be a read error. For each extraction, RNA and DNA were obtained together from approximately 20-30 mg of unsorted bulk tissue. The germline gives CDR1 SGHAT, CDR2 FQNNGV. This CDR3 is 15 amino acids long. This sample is part of a study of tumor-infiltrating lymphocytes in primary liver carcinoma. Study findings and constraints: Tumor region pairs showed greater overlap than either tumor-adjacent or tumor-blood pairs did.

The authors made TCR beta cDNA from about 500 ng total RNA with a constant-region primer. Library construction for TCR beta comprised three nested multiplex PCR rounds performed with slightly modified ARM-PCR. Two initial PCR rounds of roughly 10 cycles each paired TRBV1-TRBV30 forward primers with a C-beta reverse primer. TCRdb re-called the multiplex PCR reads through MiXCR, storing one row per CDR3 protein. The sample records over 100,000 distinct CDR3 sequences, about two thirds being singletons. Sequencing used tumor-adjacent normal liver tissue. The chain joins TRBV11-2 to TRBJ2-7, with D tentatively TRBD1 (5 bases). The sequence was obtained from a woman aged 55-69 years with primary liver carcinoma and hepatitis B virus infection. The CDR3 region has the DNA TGTGCCAGTAGCTCTCTCCTGAGACAGATTTACGAGCAGTACTTC. Translating it yields CASSSLLRQIYEQYF. Variable domain in full (rest from reference TRBV11-2 and TRBJ2-7): EAGVAQSPRYKIIEKRQSVAFWCNPISGHATLYWYQQILGQGPKLLIQFQNNGVVDDSQLPKDRFSAERLKGVDSTLKIQPAKLEDSAVYLCASSSLLRQIYEQYFGPGTRLTVT.